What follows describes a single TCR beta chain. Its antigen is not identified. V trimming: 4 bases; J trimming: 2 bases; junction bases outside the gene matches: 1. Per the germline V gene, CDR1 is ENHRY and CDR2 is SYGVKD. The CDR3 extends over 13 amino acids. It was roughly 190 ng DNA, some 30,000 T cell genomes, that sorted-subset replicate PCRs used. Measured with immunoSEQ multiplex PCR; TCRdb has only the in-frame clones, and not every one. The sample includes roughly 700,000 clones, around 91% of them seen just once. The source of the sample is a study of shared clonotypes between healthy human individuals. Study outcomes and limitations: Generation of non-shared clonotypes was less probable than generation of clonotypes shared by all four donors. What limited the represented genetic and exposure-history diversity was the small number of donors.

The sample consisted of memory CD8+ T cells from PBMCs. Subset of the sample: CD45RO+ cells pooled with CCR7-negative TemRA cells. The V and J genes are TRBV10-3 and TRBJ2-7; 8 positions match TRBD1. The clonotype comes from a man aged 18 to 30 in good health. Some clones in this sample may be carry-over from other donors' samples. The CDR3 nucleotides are TGTGCCATCAGTGCAGGGGGCGCCTACGAGCAGTACTTC. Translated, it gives CAISAGGAYEQYF.